The present T cell receptor (beta chain) was sequenced within a study of shared clonotypes between healthy human individuals. The study's findings and limits: Represented diversity (both genetic and exposure-history) was limited by the small number of donors.

A note on this clone: Its antigen remains unknown.

Only in-frame clones appear in the TCRdb table, and some are missing; sequencing was by immunoSEQ multiplex PCR. The sample gives more than 400,000 clones, about 96% of which show up once; around 0.066% is in the top ten. The CDR3 runs to 15 residues. The junction had 10 bases not matched to a gene; V was cut back by 5 bases and J by 4 bases. Germline assignment: CDR1 SGHTA and CDR2 FQGNSA. The chain joins TRBV7-2 to TRBJ2-5; 7 nucleotides align to TRBD2. Sequencing input: naive CD4+ T cells sorted from blood. The subset denotes: CD45RA+ positively selected. The source of this sequence is a woman aged 30 to 39 in good health. CDR3 amino acids: CASSRRRELRETQYF. In nucleotides, the CDR3 is TGTGCCAGCAGCCGCCGGCGGGAGTTGAGAGAGACCCAGTACTTC.